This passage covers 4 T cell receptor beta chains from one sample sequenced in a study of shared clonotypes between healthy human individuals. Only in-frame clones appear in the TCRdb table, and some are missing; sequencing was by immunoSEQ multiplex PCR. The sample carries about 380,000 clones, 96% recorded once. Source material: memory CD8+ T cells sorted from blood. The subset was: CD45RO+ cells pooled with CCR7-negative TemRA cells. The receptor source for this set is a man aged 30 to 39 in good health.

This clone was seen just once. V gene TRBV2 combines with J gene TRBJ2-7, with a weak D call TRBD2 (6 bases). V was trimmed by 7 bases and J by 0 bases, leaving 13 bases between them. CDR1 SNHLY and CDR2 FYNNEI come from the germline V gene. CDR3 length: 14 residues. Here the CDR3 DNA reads TGTGCCAGCAATCTCCCGGAGGGCTCCTACGAGCAGTACTTC. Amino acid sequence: CASNLPEGSYEQYF.

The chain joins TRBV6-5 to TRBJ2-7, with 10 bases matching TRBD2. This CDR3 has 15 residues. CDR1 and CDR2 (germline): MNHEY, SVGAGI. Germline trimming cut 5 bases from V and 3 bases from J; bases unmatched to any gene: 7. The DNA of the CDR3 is TGTGCCAGCAGTCGATATTCTAGCGGGGGCTACGAGCAGTACTTC. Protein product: CASSRYSSGGYEQYF.

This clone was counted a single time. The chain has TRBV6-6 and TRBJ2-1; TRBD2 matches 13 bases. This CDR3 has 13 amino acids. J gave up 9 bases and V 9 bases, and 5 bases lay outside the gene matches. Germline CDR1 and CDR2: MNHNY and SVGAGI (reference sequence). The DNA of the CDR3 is TGTGCCAGTTCACTAGCGGGAGGGGTTGAGCAGTTCTTC. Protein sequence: CASSLAGGVEQFF.

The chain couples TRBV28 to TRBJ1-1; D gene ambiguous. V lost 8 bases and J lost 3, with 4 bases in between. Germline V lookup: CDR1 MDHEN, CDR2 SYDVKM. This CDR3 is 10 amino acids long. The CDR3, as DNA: TGTGCCAGCGAGGACACTGAAGCTTTCTTT. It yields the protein CASEDTEAFF.